The text below deals with one T cell receptor beta chain. The CDR3 covers 15 residues. V gave up 1 base and J gave up 3 bases, with 9 bases separating them. Germline loops: CDR1 MNHEY, CDR2 SVGAGI. As processed by the authors: Reference gene primers were amplified, and this amplification served to estimate nucleated cell counts. Sequenced by immunoSEQ multiplex PCR; TCRdb stores in-frame clones only, minus some. Clone size and the V and J calls come from that table; the DNA yielded D and trimming. The table has under 200,000 clones, 65% to 80% seen once. This specimen belongs to a study of blood T cell repertoires in COVID-19. At the level of the study: The analysed material was cDNA or gDNA that came from T cells, B-cell-depleted T cells, or PBMCs.

The receptor was derived from a woman between 70 and 85 years old in a cohort exposed to, infected with or recovered from COVID-19 (not recorded which). Material for sequencing was PBMCs or T cells enriched from blood (not recorded which). The chain uses TRBV6-5 and TRBJ1-4; D ambiguous. DNA of the CDR3: TGTGCCAGCAGTTACTTCGGGAGGGCTAATGAAAAACTGTTTTTT. Its translation: CASSYFGRANEKLFF.